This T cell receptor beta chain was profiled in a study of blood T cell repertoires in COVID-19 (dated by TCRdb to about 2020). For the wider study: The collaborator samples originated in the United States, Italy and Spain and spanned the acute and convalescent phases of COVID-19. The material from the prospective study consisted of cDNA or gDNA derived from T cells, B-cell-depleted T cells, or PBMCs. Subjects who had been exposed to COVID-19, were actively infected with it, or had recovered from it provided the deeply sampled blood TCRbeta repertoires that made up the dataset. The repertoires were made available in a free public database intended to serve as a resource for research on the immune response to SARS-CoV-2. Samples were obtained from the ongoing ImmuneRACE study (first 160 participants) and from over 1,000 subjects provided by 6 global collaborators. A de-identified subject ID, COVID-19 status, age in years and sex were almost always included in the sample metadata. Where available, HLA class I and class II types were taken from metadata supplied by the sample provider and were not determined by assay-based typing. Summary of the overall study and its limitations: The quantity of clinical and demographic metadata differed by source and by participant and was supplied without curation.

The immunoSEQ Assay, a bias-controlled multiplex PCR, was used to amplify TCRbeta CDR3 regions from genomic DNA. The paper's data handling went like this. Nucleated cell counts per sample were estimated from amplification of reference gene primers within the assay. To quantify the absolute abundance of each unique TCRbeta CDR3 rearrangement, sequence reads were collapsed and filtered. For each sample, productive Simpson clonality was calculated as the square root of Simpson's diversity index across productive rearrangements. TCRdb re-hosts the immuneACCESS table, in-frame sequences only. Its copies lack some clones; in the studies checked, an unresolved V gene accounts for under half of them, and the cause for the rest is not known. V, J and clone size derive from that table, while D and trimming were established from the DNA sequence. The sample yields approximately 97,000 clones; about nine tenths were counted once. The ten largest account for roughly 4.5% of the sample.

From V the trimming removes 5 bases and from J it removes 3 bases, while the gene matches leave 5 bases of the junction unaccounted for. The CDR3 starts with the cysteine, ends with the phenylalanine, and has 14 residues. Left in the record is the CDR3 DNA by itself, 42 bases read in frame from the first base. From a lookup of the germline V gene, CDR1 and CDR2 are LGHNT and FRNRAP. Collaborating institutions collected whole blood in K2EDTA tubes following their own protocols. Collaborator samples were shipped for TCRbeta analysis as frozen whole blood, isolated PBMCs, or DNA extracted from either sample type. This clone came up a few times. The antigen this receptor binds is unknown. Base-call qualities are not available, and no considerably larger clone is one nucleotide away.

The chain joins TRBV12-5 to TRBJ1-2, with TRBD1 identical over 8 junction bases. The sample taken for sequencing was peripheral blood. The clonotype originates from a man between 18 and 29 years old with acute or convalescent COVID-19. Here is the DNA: TGTGCTAGTGGTGTCCCGGGACAGGACTATGGCTACACCTTC. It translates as CASGVPGQDYGYTF. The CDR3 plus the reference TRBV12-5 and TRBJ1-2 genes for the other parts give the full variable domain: DARVTQTPRHKVTEMGQEVTMRCQPILGHNTVFWYRQTMMQGLELLAYFRNRAPLDDSGMPKDRFSAEMPDATLATLKIQPSEPRDSAVYFCASGVPGQDYGYTFGSGTRLTVV.